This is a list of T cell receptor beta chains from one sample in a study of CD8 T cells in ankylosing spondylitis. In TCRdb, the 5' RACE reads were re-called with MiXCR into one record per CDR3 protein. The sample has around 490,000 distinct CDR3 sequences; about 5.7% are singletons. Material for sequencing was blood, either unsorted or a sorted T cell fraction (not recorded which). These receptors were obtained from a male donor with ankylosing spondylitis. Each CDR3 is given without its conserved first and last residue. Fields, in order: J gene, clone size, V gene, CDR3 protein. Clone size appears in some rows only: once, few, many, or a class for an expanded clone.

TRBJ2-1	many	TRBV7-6	ASSFGGGRRGNEQF
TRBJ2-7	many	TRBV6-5	ASSYGGGGPRQY
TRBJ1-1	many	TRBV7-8	ASSDIPGGEDEAF
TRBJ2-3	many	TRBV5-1	ASSLGTTGADTQY
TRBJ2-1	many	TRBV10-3	AISESAGSRSYNEQF
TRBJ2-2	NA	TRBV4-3	ASSQLSPGTGTTGELF
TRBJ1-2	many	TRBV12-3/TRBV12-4	ASSLGSVSGYT
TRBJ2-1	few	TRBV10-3	AISDTAAQYNEQF
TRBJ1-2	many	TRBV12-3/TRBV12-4	ASSFIQGTYGYT
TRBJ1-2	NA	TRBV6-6	ASSLDRGFNYGYT
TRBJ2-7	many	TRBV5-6	ASSLIGVYEQY
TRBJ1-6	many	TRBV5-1	ASSSWRQGDSPLH
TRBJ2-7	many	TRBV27	ASSLFGQPYEQY
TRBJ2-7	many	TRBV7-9	ASTTGGDAYEQY
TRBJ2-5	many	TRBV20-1	SAREGGGETQY
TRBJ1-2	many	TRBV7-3	ASSLSGPYGYT
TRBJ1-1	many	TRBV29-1	SVGVRGRGNTEAF
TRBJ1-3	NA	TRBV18	ASSPGLGGESGNTIY
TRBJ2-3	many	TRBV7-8	ASSFEGSTDTQY
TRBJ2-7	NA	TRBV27	ASRFGTGAIYEQY
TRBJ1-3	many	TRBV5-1	ASSQWGDRSSGNTIY
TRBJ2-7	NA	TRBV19	ASSTRSGHEQY
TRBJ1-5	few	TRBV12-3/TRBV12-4	ASSLVYLGRASNQPQH
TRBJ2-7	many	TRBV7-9	ASSFSAEQY
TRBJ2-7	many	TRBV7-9	ASSRTVEREVQY
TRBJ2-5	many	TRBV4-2	ASSKRGGQETQY
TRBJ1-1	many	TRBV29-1	SVAWVSGAEAF
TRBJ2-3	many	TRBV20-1	SASDRGRTDTQY
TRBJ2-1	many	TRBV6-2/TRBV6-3	ASSYSPGLAVLREQF
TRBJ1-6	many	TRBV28	ASRLGQSGSYNSPLH
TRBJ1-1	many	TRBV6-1	ASSQAALTEAF
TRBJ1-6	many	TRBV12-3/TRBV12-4	ASSWRGLGSPLH
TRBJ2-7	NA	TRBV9	ASSARRSSEQY
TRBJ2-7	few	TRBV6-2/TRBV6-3	ASRTNSYEQY